This T cell receptor beta chain was obtained from a study of OX40 agonist ivuxolimab in advanced cancers. General observations from the study: More expanded clones were seen, on average, in CD8+ T cells than in CD4+.

About this clone: Its antigen is not identified.

Only in-frame clones appear in the TCRdb table, and some are missing; sequencing was by immunoSEQ multiplex PCR. The sample holds 50,000 to 75,000 clones; about 89% are singletons and the top ten take roughly 20%. The germline V and J ends were trimmed by 4 bases and 6 bases, with 13 bases remaining between them. Germline V gives CDR1 SGHNT, CDR2 YYREEE (reference sequence). This CDR3 is 13 amino acids long. This specimen was CD4+ or CD8+ T cells sorted from blood, taken in a trial of the OX40 agonist ivuxolimab. The rearrangement joins TRBV5-4 to TRBJ1-2; tentative D call: TRBD1 (6 bases). This TCR was sampled from an adult with an advanced solid tumor such as melanoma, head and neck, liver or kidney cancer. CDR3 sequence: CASSSGGPDGYTF. The CDR3 DNA is TGTGCCAGCAGCAGCGGGGGGCCGGATGGCTACACCTTC.